A single sample gave rise to the 10 T cell receptor beta chains below, sequenced in a study of control samples from healthy donors and cancer patients. TCRdb keeps only in-frame clones here, not all; method: immunoSEQ multiplex PCR. The data contain 190,000 or so clones, over 80% of them singletons. Sequencing used blood. These receptors came from a man between 18 and 35 years old in good health.

This chain joins TRBV28 and TRBJ2-3, with TRBD2 matching 14 bases. Trimming took 6 bases from V and 4 from J; bases not matched to a gene: 3. This CDR3 is 15 amino acids long. Germline V gives CDR1 MDHEN, CDR2 SYDVKM. CDR3 DNA: TGTGCCAGCAGCGGGACTAGCGGGGGAGCAGATACGCAGTATTTT. Residues: CASSGTSGGADTQYF.

This clone was recorded only once. J is TRBJ2-3 and V is TRBV19, with 12 bases aligning to TRBD2. V was pared by 5 bases and J by 2 bases, with 11 bases of the junction left unmatched. Germline loops: CDR1 LNHDA, CDR2 SQIVND (reference sequence). This CDR3 is built from 18 residues. CDR3 protein: CASSAGLAGRLTTDTQYF. The CDR3 DNA follows: TGTGCCAGTAGTGCTGGACTAGCGGGGAGACTAACCACAGATACGCAGTATTTT.

The V call is TRBV2, the J call TRBJ1-2; TRBD1 aligns across 9 bases. Per germline, CDR1 SNHLY and CDR2 FYNNEI. V dropped 6 bases and J dropped 2; count of bases not matched to a gene: 4. The CDR3 is made up of 14 amino acids. The CDR3 region has the DNA TGTGCCAGCAGACAGGGGGCGCTGAACTATGGCTACACCTTC. Encoded protein: CASRQGALNYGYTF.

The genes are TRBV9 and TRBJ1-1, with no clear D. The V gene lost 0 bases and the J gene lost 1 base, with 10 bases spanning the gap. Germline lookup yields CDR1 SGDLS and CDR2 YYNGEE. The CDR3 length is 15 residues. CDR3: CASSVGPEQNTEAFF. CDR3 nucleotide sequence: TGTGCCAGCAGCGTAGGCCCGGAGCAGAACACTGAAGCTTTCTTT.

The chain employs TRBV5-1 and TRBJ1-2, with 8 nucleotides matching TRBD1. Germline CDR1 is SGHRS and CDR2 is YFSETQ. V was clipped by 0 bases and J by 4 bases; unmatched bases: 2. This CDR3 spans 14 amino acids. CDR3 protein: CASSLGGTGYGYTF. As DNA, the CDR3 is TGCGCCAGCAGCTTGGGTGGGACAGGCTATGGCTACACCTTC.

This clone was seen a single time. J is TRBJ1-6 and V is TRBV12-3 or TRBV12-4; 10 bases fit TRBD1. J was trimmed by 8 bases and V by 9 bases; bases with no gene match: 4. The CDR3 loop spans 13 amino acids. The CDR3 nucleotides read TGTGCCAGTGGGGGACAGGGGCATTCACCCCTCCACTTT. This encodes CASGGQGHSPLHF.

The gene calls are TRBV7-6 and TRBJ2-1, with D possibly being TRBD1 (6 bases). This CDR3 contains 16 residues. The germline V gene encodes CDR1 SGHVS and CDR2 FNYEAQ. The V end was cut by 5 bases, the J end by 4 bases, with 18 bases between. The CDR3 region has the DNA TGTGCCAGCAGCAAAGGGTTGGGGGCCATTTACAATGAGCAGTTCTTC. As protein: CASSKGLGAIYNEQFF. The whole variable domain, remainder taken from reference TRBV7-6 and TRBJ2-1, is GAGVSQSPRYKVTKRGQDVALRCDPISGHVSLYWYRQALGQGPEFLTYFNYEAQQDKSGLPNDRFSAERPEGSISTLTIQRTEQRDSAMYRCASSKGLGAIYNEQFFGPGTRLTVL.

The chain joins TRBV14 to TRBJ2-7; D is unclear. The CDR3 totals 11 residues. From germline, CDR1 is SGHDN and CDR2 FVKESK. The V end was cut by 5 bases, the J end by 1 base, with 3 bases between. CDR3 in amino acids: CASSESYEQYF. The CDR3 nucleotides read TGTGCCAGCAGCGAATCCTACGAGCAGTACTTC.

The V call is TRBV9, the J call TRBJ1-2; perhaps TRBD1 as D (5 bases). CDR1 and CDR2 from the germline V gene are SGDLS and YYNGEE. CDR3 size: 14 residues. Trimming shortened V by 4 bases and J by 8 bases, and 18 bases separated the two germline ends. CDR3 DNA sequence: TGTGCCAGCAGCCCAATATCCCAGGGTGACGGCTACACCTTC. It yields the protein CASSPISQGDGYTF.

The chain combines TRBV6-7 with TRBJ2-5, with 9 bases fitting TRBD2. TRBV6-7 is classed as an ORF, of uncertain function. This CDR3 comprises 17 residues. V lost 2 bases and J lost 2; bases outside the gene matches: 9. DNA for the CDR3: TGTGCCAGCAGTTACATTTGTCTAGCGGGGCCTCAAGAGACCCAGTACTTC. Translating it yields CASSYICLAGPQETQYF.